The 17 T cell receptor beta chains below come from one sample, sequenced in a study of T cells in Graves' hyperthyroidism and ophthalmopathy (dated 2019 in TCRdb). Library method: multiplex PCR. The sample was run on an Illumina HiSeq 2000. The TCR beta CDR3 regions were amplified from RNA transcripts. A first-round RT-PCR of the TCR CDR3 used the HTBI primer set with the Qiagen OneStep RT-PCR kit. Using fastp trimming at Q25 and MiXCR clonotype assembly, TCRdb reanalyzed the public sequencing data and kept in-frame beta chains. Every distinct CDR3 protein forms one entry, paired with its most common genes and DNA. This sample is represented by roughly 740,000 distinct CDR3 sequences; roughly 17% of them were singletons. Roughly 8% of the sample is taken by the ten largest. Sequences were obtained from blood. The receptors were gathered from a man aged 18 to 35 with Graves' hyperthyroidism.

In this sample, this clonotype turned up a few times. J is TRBJ1-1 and V is TRBV6-1; D is undetermined. V was pared by 2 bases and J by 2 bases, with 9 bases between. Germline CDR1 reads MNHNS; CDR2 reads SASEGT. The CDR3 is 14 residues long. The CDR3 sequence: CASSESVTNTEAFF. CDR3 nucleotides: TGTGCCAGCAGTGAATCGGTCACCAACACTGAAGCTTTCTTT.

This clonotype was seen only a few times. J is TRBJ2-7 and V is TRBV7-9; 7 bases align to TRBD2. This CDR3 is 15 amino acids long. J was trimmed by 5 bases and V by 5 bases; bases with no gene match: 12. CDR1 is SEHNR and CDR2 is FQNEAQ in the germline V gene (reference sequence). The DNA for the CDR3 is TGTGCCAGCAGCAAAATGGTGGGGGGGTTCGACGAGCAGTACTTC. As protein: CASSKMVGGFDEQYF.

This clonotype was counted many times. This chain connects TRBV11-2 to TRBJ2-3; D not resolved. The CDR3 has 12 amino acids. CDR1 SGHAT and CDR2 FQNNGV come from the germline V gene. V was clipped by 7 bases and J by 10 bases, with 15 bases between them. CDR3 in DNA: TGTGCCAGCACCCCGGATCCTGTTGCGCAGTATTTT. Translating it yields CASTPDPVAQYF.

The chain is built from TRBV20-1 and TRBJ1-2; tentative D call: TRBD1 (6 bases). The V end lost 1 base, the J end lost 1 base, and 10 bases lay between the germline ends. Germline V CDR1 and CDR2: DFQATT, SNEGSKA (reference sequence). This CDR3 region has 14 residues. CDR3 sequence (DNA): TGCAGTGCTAGAGGTAGACAGGTTAACTATGGCTACACCTTC. This codes for CSARGRQVNYGYTF.

In this sample, this clonotype turned up many times. This chain joins TRBV6-2 or TRBV6-3 and TRBJ2-1; 13 bases agree with TRBD2. V was clipped by 3 bases and J by 4 bases; unmatched bases: 6. The CDR3 runs 17 residues. CDR1 and CDR2 from the germline V gene are MNHEY and SVGEGT. CDR3 nucleotide sequence: TGTGCCAGCAGTTATTCGCCGGGACTAGCGGGATACAATGAGCAGTTCTTC. Translation: CASSYSPGLAGYNEQFF.

This clonotype was counted many times. The chain combines TRBV7-2 with TRBJ2-3, with TRBD1 matching 8 bases. This CDR3 is built from 16 residues. The germline gives CDR1 SGHTA, CDR2 FQGNSA. Germline trimming cut 4 bases from V and 0 bases from J; bases unmatched to any gene: 6. The CDR3 sequence is CASSYSGGASTDTQYF. The DNA of the CDR3 is TGTGCCAGCAGCTACTCAGGGGGCGCGAGCACAGATACGCAGTATTTT.

The V call is TRBV9, the J call TRBJ2-3, with D possibly being TRBD1 (6 bases). The CDR3 length is 16 residues. Deletions cut 4 bases from V and 3 bases from J, with 18 bases between. Germline V CDR1 and CDR2: SGDLS, YYNGEE. CDR3 protein: CASSPSGGAGTDTQYF. In nucleotides, the CDR3 is TGTGCCAGCAGCCCCAGTGGGGGCGCTGGGACAGATACGCAGTATTTT.

This clonotype was picked up many times. The chain employs TRBV30 and TRBJ1-2, with 8 bases that match TRBD1. The ends lost 5 bases at V and 7 bases at J; junction bases unmatched: 12. This CDR3 comprises 14 residues. The germline V gene encodes CDR1 GTSNPN and CDR2 SVGIG (reference sequence). The CDR3 loop reads CAWLRARGLPGYTF. Here the CDR3 DNA reads TGTGCCTGGTTAAGGGCCAGGGGGCTGCCTGGCTACACCTTC.

There are many counts of this clonotype. The chain couples TRBV19 to TRBJ2-7; D unclear. The CDR3 is 14 amino acids. CDR1 and CDR2 (germline): LNHDA, SQIVND (reference sequence). The germline V and J ends were trimmed by 0 bases and 0 bases, with 6 bases remaining between them. The CDR3 spells CASSIDLRSYEQYF. CDR3 DNA sequence: TGTGCCAGTAGTATAGATCTGCGCTCCTACGAGCAGTACTTC. The full variable domain, rest sourced from reference TRBV19 and TRBJ2-7, is DGGITQSPKYLFRKEGQNVTLSCEQNLNHDAMYWYRQDPGQGLRLIYYSQIVNDFQKGDIAEGYSVSREKKESFPLTVTSAQKNPTAFYLCASSIDLRSYEQYFGPGTRLTVT.

This chain connects TRBV7-9 to TRBJ2-3, with D uncertain. V was cut by 2 bases and J by 4 bases, with 10 bases left in between. CDR1 SEHNR and CDR2 FQNEAQ come from the germline V gene (reference sequence). This CDR3 comprises 14 residues. The CDR3 nucleotides read TGTGCCAGCAGCTTAAACCAATTGCCAGATACGCAGTATTTT. This encodes CASSLNQLPDTQYF.

The table lists this clonotype with many counts. DNA of the CDR3: TGTGCCAGCAATCAGGGGGGAGGTTCTTACGAGCAGTACTTC. It is translated as CASNQGGGSYEQYF. The chain has TRBV6-1 and TRBJ2-7; maybe TRBD1 (7 bases). V gave up 7 bases and J gave up 4 bases, with 17 bases separating them. This CDR3 has 14 amino acids. CDR1 and CDR2 (germline): MNHNS, SASEGT.

This chain uses TRBV6-2 or TRBV6-3 with TRBJ1-5; D ambiguous. The CDR3 is made up of 16 amino acids. The germline V gene encodes CDR1 MNHEY and CDR2 SVGEGT. V was cut by 2 bases and J by 4 bases, with 15 bases left in between. The CDR3 is CASSYPRARRNQPQHF. As DNA, the CDR3 is TGTGCCAGCAGTTACCCCCGGGCCCGCCGGAATCAGCCCCAGCATTTT.

This clonotype was detected only a few times. The CDR3 here is CATSGVAGARSYNEQFF. DNA for the CDR3: TGTGCCACCAGTGGGGTAGCGGGAGCGAGGTCCTACAATGAGCAGTTCTTC. This chain links TRBV24-1 with TRBJ2-1; 9 bases map to TRBD2. V was clipped by 5 bases and J by 1 base; unmatched bases: 8. The CDR3 covers 17 residues. From germline, CDR1 is KGHDR and CDR2 SFDVKD.

There are many counts of this clonotype. The V gene is TRBV2, the J gene TRBJ2-7; 10 bases map to TRBD2. V was pared by 5 bases and J by 9 bases, with 4 bases of the junction left unmatched. Looked up from germline, CDR1 is SNHLY and CDR2 is FYNNEI. The CDR3 covers 12 residues. In nucleotides, the CDR3 is TGTGCCAGCAGTCCTAGCGGGGGTTGGCAGTACTTC. It yields the protein CASSPSGGWQYF.

V and J are TRBV7-2 and TRBJ1-4; TRBD1 matches 10 bases. The CDR3 contains 14 residues. Per the germline V gene, CDR1 is SGHTA and CDR2 is FQGNSA. With V trimmed by 3 bases and J by 7 bases, 2 bases remained unmatched. The CDR3 spells CASSLGQGPEKLFF. The CDR3 nucleotides are TGTGCCAGCAGCTTGGGACAGGGGCCTGAAAAACTGTTTTTT.

This clonotype occurred a few times. This chain's CDR3 is CASRLTGPYGYTF. The CDR3 DNA is TGTGCCAGCAGGCTTACCGGGCCCTATGGCTACACCTTC. The chain recombines TRBV28 with TRBJ1-2; D gene uncertain. This CDR3 is 13 amino acids long. Germline V CDR1 and CDR2: MDHEN, SYDVKM. Trimming removed 6 bases at V and 4 bases at J, with 12 bases between.

Ten or more counts support this clonotype. The V and J genes are TRBV6-1 and TRBJ2-1; 13 bases align to TRBD2. The CDR3 contains 15 residues. Looked up from germline, CDR1 is MNHNS and CDR2 is SASEGT. V gave up 5 bases and J gave up 5 bases; unmatched junction bases: 3. CDR3 sequence (DNA): TGTGCCAGCAGTTGGGGACTAGCGGGGCACAATGAGCAGTTCTTC. Protein sequence: CASSWGLAGHNEQFF.